This is a list of T cell receptor beta chains from one sample in a study of glioma-infiltrating T cells after dendritic cell vaccination. Only in-frame clones appear in the TCRdb table, and some are missing; sequencing was by immunoSEQ multiplex PCR. The profile covers 75,000 to 95,000 clones, with around nine tenths appearing a single time and approximately 2.1% taken by the ten largest. Sequenced material: blood, taken after dendritic cell vaccination. All receptors come from a human donor with glioblastoma. Both conserved end residues are part of each CDR3. D genes are given only for firm matches. Not all rows give a size; the values are once, few, many and, for expanded clones, a class.

V: TRBV14
D: -
J: TRBJ2-5
size: -
DNA: TGTGCCAGCAGCTCGGAGGGGCCAATTCAAGAGACCCAGTACTTC
CDR3: CASSSEGPIQETQYF

V: TRBV28
D: -
J: TRBJ1-4
size: -
DNA: TGTGCCAGCAGTTCCCCGGCGGGGGCGAATGAAAAACTGTTTTTT
CDR3: CASSSPAGANEKLFF

V: TRBV19
D: -
J: TRBJ1-4
size: -
DNA: TGTGCCAGTAGTGCAAGCCTAGGGGCCAATGAAAAACTGTTTTTT
CDR3: CASSASLGANEKLFF

V: TRBV7-9
D: TRBD1
J: TRBJ1-5
size: -
DNA: TGTGCCAGCAGTTCCGGGACAGGCCCTACTAGCAATCAGCCCCAGCATTTT
CDR3: CASSSGTGPTSNQPQHF

V: TRBV6-1
D: TRBD1
J: TRBJ1-2
size: -
DNA: TGTGCCAGCGGAAGAAGGACAGGCGTCTATGGCTACACCTTC
CDR3: CASGRRTGVYGYTF

V: TRBV4-1
D: TRBD1
J: TRBJ1-4
size: -
DNA: TGCGCCAGCAGCCAAAGGGACAGGGAAAACGAAAAACTGTTTTTT
CDR3: CASSQRDRENEKLFF

V: TRBV29-1
D: TRBD1
J: TRBJ2-5
size: few
DNA: TGCAGCGTTGACGACAGGGCGGAGACCCAGTACTTC
CDR3: CSVDDRAETQYF

V: TRBV18
D: -
J: TRBJ2-7
size: -
DNA: TGTGCCAGCTCACCCGCGTCGGGGGGCGTTTACGAGCAGTACTTC
CDR3: CASSPASGGVYEQYF

V: TRBV10-1
D: -
J: TRBJ1-2
size: -
DNA: TGCGCCAGCAGTGAGCAGGGGACCTTTCCCTATGGCTACACCTTC
CDR3: CASSEQGTFPYGYTF

V: TRBV29-1
D: -
J: TRBJ2-1
size: -
DNA: TGCAGCGTTGAACGGCCCCCGGGTGATGAGCAGTTCTTC
CDR3: CSVERPPGDEQFF

V: TRBV5-4
D: TRBD2
J: TRBJ2-3
size: -
DNA: TGTGCCAGCAGCTCGGGAGGAACGACCACAGATACGCAGTATTTT
CDR3: CASSSGGTTTDTQYF

V: TRBV29-1
D: TRBD2
J: TRBJ2-1
size: -
DNA: TGCAGCGCCCTCGGGACTAGCGGGGGAGACAATGAGCAGTTCTTC
CDR3: CSALGTSGGDNEQFF

V: TRBV20-1
D: -
J: TRBJ1-2
size: few
DNA: TGCAGTGCTCAGGGTTACCTTGGCTACACCTTC
CDR3: CSAQGYLGYTF

V: TRBV7-8
D: TRBD2
J: TRBJ2-1
size: few
DNA: TGTGCCAGCAGCTTAGTCCCCGTAGCGAGGACTAGCGGGAATGAGCAGTTCTTC
CDR3: CASSLVPVARTSGNEQFF

V: TRBV19
D: TRBD1
J: TRBJ1-2
size: -
DNA: TGTGCCAGTAGTATAGGCAGGGGGCGCCTGGATGGCTACACCTTC
CDR3: CASSIGRGRLDGYTF

V: TRBV9
D: -
J: TRBJ2-5
size: -
DNA: TGTGCCAGCAGTGGAGGGTACCAAGAGACCCAGTACTTC
CDR3: CASSGGYQETQYF

V: TRBV7-9
D: TRBD1
J: TRBJ1-1
size: -
DNA: TGTGCCAGCAGCCTTGGGACAGCCTCTGAAGCTTTCTTT
CDR3: CASSLGTASEAFF

V: TRBV11-2
D: TRBD2
J: TRBJ2-5
size: -
DNA: TGTGCCAGCAGCCTCGGGACTAGCGGGAGTTGGGAGACCCAGTACTTC
CDR3: CASSLGTSGSWETQYF